This T cell receptor (beta chain) was profiled in a study of T cell responses to AZD1222 COVID-19 vaccine. TCRdb keeps only in-frame clones here, not all; method: immunoSEQ multiplex PCR. The sample comprises around 160,000 clones, approximately 91% of which are singletons, and around 6% rests with the top ten. The receptor was isolated from an adult in good health. Sample: peripheral blood, taken on day 0 of AZD1222 vaccination.

This CDR3 is CASRSPTSGRTGELFF. The CDR3 nucleotides read TGTGCCAGCAGATCCCCGACTAGCGGGAGGACCGGGGAGCTGTTTTTT. The chain is built from TRBV21-1 and TRBJ2-2; the table calls TRBD2, which could not be checked here. TRBV21-1 is a pseudogene locus. The CDR3 contains 16 residues.